This paragraph covers one T cell receptor beta chain sequence. Its target is unknown. The sample comes from a study of cytomegalovirus exposure and HLA in healthy donors. In the study overall: It was reported in a later analysis that the 90 to 150 validation repertoires used the same platform as the approximately 620 first-cohort repertoires.

Clones were read by immunoSEQ multiplex PCR, and TCRdb kept only the in-frame ones, dropping some. The repertoire holds 170,000 or so clones, with more than 65% as singletons. Regarding the study as a whole: Investigators reported around 150 TCR beta chains as tied to cytomegalovirus. A few of the chains that were CMV-associated were confirmed in vitro to be specific for CMV antigens.

The clonotype originates from a woman between 18 and 29 years old in good health and CMV-seropositive. The sequenced sample was PBMCs.

CDR3 DNA sequence: TGTGCCAGCAGTGAGACAGGGTATCAGCCCCAGCATTTT. Protein sequence: CASSETGYQPQHF. V is TRBV6-1 and J is TRBJ1-5; the match to TRBD1 covers 7 bases. J gave up 5 bases and V 3 bases, and 1 base lay outside the gene matches. The CDR3 is 13 amino acids. Germline V gives CDR1 MNHNS, CDR2 SASEGT.